These 3 T cell receptor beta chains share one sample of origin, sequenced in a study of regulatory T cells in long-lasting Graves disease. Specified time point: newly diagnosed GD, antithyroid drugs for less than 3 months. Extracted PBMC RNA gave rise to the TCR library. Arm-PCR of CDR3 regions and iRepertoire HTBI primers were the basis on which TCR beta libraries were built. TCRdb fed the multiplex PCR reads into MiXCR, producing one record per CDR3 protein. The table includes over 400,000 distinct CDR3 sequences, around 15% detected once. These data are also associated with another study on T cells in Graves' hyperthyroidism and ophthalmopathy.

Sequenced here: peripheral blood mononuclear cells (PBMCs), sampled at new diagnosis, from a patient treated with antithyroid drugs. These receptors came from a woman between 45 and 65 years old with Graves disease.

This clonotype was counted ten times or more. The chain couples TRBV2 to TRBJ2-1, with 9 bases fitting TRBD1. CDR3 size: 15 residues. Per the germline V gene, CDR1 is SNHLY and CDR2 is FYNNEI. J lost 2 bases, V lost 6 bases, and 5 bases had no gene match. The CDR3 loop reads CASRTDRGAYNEQFF. In DNA, the CDR3 is TGTGCCAGCAGAACGGACAGGGGCGCCTACAATGAGCAGTTCTTC.

This clonotype was picked up a small number of times. The chain has TRBV5-1 and TRBJ2-4; D perhaps matches TRBD1 (6 bases). Germline assignment: CDR1 SGHRS and CDR2 YFSETQ. Between the trimmed V and J ends, which lost 5 bases and 0 bases, there was a span of 9 bases. This CDR3 is built from 14 residues. Here the CDR3 reads CASRDRLAKNIQYF. DNA of the CDR3: TGCGCCAGCAGGGACAGATTAGCCAAAAACATTCAGTACTTC.

The chain joins TRBV3-1 to TRBJ2-3, with a weak D call TRBD2 (5 bases). Trimming shortened V by 4 bases and J by 1 base, and 12 bases separated the two germline ends. There are 15 residues in the CDR3. Germline-derived CDR1 and CDR2 are LGHDT and YNNKEL (reference sequence). The CDR3 bases are TGTGCCAGCAGCCGTTTTCACGGGGGCACAGATACGCAGTATTTT. It translates to CASSRFHGGTDTQYF.